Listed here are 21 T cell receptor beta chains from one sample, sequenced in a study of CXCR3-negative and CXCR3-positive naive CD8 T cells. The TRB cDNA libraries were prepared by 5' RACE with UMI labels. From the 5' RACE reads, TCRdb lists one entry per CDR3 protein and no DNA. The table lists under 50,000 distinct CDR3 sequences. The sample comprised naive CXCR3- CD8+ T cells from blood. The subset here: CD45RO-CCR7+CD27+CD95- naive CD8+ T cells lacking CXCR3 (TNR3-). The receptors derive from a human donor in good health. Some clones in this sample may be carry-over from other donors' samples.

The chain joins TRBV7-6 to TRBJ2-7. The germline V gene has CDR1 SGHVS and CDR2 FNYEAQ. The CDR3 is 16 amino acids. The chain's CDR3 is CASSLEPRTGPYEQYF.

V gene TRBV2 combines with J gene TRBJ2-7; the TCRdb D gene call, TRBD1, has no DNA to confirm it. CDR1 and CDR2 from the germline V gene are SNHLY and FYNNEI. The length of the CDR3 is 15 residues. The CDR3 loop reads CASKGGTPGPYEQYF.

The CDR3 sequence is CSVEDRGQGYNEQFF. The rearrangement uses TRBV29-1 and TRBJ2-1; with no DNA, the TCRdb D assignment of TRBD1 cannot be verified. The CDR3 length is 15 residues. Germline CDR1 reads SQVTM; CDR2 reads ANQGSEA.

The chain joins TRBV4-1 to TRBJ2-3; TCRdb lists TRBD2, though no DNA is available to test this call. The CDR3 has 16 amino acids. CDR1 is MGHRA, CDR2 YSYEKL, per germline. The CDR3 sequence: CASSRGPEGGADTQYF.

Here the CDR3 reads CASSLLEPNTGELFF. The J gene is TRBJ2-2, the V gene TRBV5-1. CDR1 and CDR2 (germline): SGHRS, YFSETQ. This CDR3 spans 15 amino acids.

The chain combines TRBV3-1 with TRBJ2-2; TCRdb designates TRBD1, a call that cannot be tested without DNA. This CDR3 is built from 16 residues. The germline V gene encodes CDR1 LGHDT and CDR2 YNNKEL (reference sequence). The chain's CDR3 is CASSRRTGLNTGELFF.

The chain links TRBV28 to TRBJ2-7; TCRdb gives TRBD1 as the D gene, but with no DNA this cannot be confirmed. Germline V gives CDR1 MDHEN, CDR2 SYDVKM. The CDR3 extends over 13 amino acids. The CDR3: CASTPWTAYEQYF.

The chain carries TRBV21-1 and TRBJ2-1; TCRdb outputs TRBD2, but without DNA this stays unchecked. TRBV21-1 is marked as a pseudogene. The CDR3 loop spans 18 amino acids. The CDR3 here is CASSKARREDPLYNEQFF.

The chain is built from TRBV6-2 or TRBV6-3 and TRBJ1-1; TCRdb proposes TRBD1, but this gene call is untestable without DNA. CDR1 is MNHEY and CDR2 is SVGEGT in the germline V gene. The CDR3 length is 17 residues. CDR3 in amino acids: CASSTSRAGGSNTEAFF.

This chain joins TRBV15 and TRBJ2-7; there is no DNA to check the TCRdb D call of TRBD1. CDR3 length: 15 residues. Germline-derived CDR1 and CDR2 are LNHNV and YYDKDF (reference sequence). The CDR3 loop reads CATSKQGATSYEQYF.

The CDR3 reads CASRPPGNTEAFF. This sequence joins TRBV12-3 or TRBV12-4 and TRBJ1-1; checking the TCRdb D call of TRBD1 is not possible without DNA. The length of the CDR3 is 13 residues.

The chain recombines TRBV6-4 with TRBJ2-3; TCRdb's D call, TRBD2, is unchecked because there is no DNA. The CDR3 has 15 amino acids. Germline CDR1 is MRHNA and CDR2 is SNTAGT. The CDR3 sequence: CASSGLAGSTDTQYF.

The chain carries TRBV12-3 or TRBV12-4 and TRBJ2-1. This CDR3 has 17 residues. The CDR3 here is CASSLRLTSSSYNEQFF.

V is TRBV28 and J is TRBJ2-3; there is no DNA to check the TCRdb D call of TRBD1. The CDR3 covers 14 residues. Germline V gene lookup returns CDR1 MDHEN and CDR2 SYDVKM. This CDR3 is CASSSGTGSDTQYF.

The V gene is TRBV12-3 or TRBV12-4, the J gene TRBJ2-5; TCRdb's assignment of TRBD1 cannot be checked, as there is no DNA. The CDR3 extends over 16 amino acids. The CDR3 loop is CASSLFPGQGIKTQYF.

CDR3 region: CSARAPPPEVVNEQFF. This chain connects TRBV20-1 to TRBJ2-1; the TCRdb call, TRBD2, lacks DNA for checking. CDR3 size: 16 residues. CDR1 and CDR2 (germline): DFQATT, SNEGSKA (reference sequence).

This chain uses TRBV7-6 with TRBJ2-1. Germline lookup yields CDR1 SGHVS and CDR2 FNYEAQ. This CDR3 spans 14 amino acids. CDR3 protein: CASSISGGYNEQFF.

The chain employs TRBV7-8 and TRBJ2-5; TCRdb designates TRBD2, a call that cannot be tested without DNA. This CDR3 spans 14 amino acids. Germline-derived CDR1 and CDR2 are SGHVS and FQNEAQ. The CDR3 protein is CASSLGGIQETQYF.

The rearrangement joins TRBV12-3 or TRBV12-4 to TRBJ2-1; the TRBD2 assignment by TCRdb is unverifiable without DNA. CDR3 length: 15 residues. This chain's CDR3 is CASSSPAGGVTGQFF.

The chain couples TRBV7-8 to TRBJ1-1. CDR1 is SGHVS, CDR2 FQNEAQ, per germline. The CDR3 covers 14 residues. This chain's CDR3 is CASSFLPPNTEAFF.

The CDR3 region is CASSDHWDRENQPQHF. The chain links TRBV10-2 to TRBJ1-5; TCRdb reports TRBD1, a call that lacks DNA to check it against. From germline, CDR1 is WSHSY and CDR2 SAAADI. The CDR3 totals 16 residues.